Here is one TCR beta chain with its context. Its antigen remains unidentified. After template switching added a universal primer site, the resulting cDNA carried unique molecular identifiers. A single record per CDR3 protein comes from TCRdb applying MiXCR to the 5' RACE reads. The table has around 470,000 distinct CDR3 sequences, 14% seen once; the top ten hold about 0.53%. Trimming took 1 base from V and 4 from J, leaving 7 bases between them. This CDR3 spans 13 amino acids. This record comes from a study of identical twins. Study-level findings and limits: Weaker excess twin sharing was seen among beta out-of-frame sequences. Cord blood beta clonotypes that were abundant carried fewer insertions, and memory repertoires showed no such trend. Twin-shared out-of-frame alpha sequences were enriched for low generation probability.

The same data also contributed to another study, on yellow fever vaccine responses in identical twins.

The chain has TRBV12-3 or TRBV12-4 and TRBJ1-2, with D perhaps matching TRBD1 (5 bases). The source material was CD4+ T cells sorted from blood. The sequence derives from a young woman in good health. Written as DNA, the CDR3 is TGTGCCAGCAGTTTAGGCAGGGCCTATGGCTACACCTTC. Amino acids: CASSLGRAYGYTF.